These 26 T cell receptor beta chains originate from one sample sequenced in a study of blood T cell repertoires in COVID-19. Profiled with immunoSEQ multiplex PCR; TCRdb holds only in-frame clones, not every one. Among roughly 320,000 clones listed, around nine tenths were seen once. The specimen sequenced was peripheral blood. All receptors derive from a man aged 65 to 85 with acute or convalescent COVID-19.

About this clone: Other DNA variants within this sample encode the same CDR3. The V call is TRBV12-3 or TRBV12-4, the J call TRBJ1-5, with TRBD1 as a possible D gene (5 bases). The CDR3 sequence is 13 residues long. V gave up 5 bases and J gave up 0 bases, with 5 bases separating them. The CDR3 DNA reads as TGTGCCAGCAGTACAGGTAGCAATCAGCCCCAGCATTTT. Translation gives CASSTGSNQPQHF.

The V and J genes are TRBV2 and TRBJ2-7, with 13 positions matching TRBD2. Looked up from germline, CDR1 is SNHLY and CDR2 is FYNNEI. There are 14 residues in the CDR3. The V and J ends lost 8 bases and 3 bases, in that order; junction bases with no gene match: 4. CDR3 sequence (DNA): TGTGCCAGCGTACTAGCGGGGGGGAACTACGAGCAGTACTTC. This sequence encodes CASVLAGGNYEQYF. Using reference TRBV2 and TRBJ2-7 for the parts outside the CDR3, the full variable domain is EPEVTQTPSHQVTQMGQEVILRCVPISNHLYFYWYRQILGQKVEFLVSFYNNEISEKSEIFDDQFSVERPDGSNFTLKIRSTKLEDSAMYFCASVLAGGNYEQYFGPGTRLTVT.

V gene TRBV28 combines with J gene TRBJ1-6, with 7 positions matching TRBD1. With V trimmed by 7 bases and J by 6 bases, 15 bases remained unmatched. CDR1 is MDHEN and CDR2 is SYDVKM in the germline V gene. CDR3 length equals 17 residues. This CDR3 is CASTTRRDSAFNSPLHF. Here the CDR3 DNA reads TGTGCCAGCACGACCCGGCGGGACAGCGCTTTTAATTCACCCCTCCACTTT.

This clone was detected a few times. This chain links TRBV11-2 with TRBJ1-1, with D uncertain. Trimming shortened V by 1 base and J by 4 bases, and 7 bases separated the two germline ends. Germline V gene data show CDR1 as SGHAT and CDR2 as FQNNGV. The CDR3 is made up of 13 amino acids. CDR3 amino acids: CASSLGAGTEAFF. Written as DNA, the CDR3 is TGTGCCAGCAGCTTAGGAGCGGGCACTGAAGCTTTCTTT.

V and J are TRBV1 and TRBJ2-4; the D segment call TRBD2 is taken from the table without a DNA check. TRBV1 is a known pseudogene. This CDR3 is built from 19 residues. CDR3 in DNA: TGCACCAGCAGCCAGGGGGGGTTTCCCGGGACTTTAGCCAAAAACATTCAGTACTTC. Its protein is CTSSQGGFPGTLAKNIQYF.

J is TRBJ2-7 and V is TRBV7-9; 8 nucleotides align to TRBD2. The CDR3 extends over 14 amino acids. Trimming at V came to 5 bases and at J to 2 bases, leaving 5 bases not matched to a gene. The germline V gene encodes CDR1 SEHNR and CDR2 FQNEAQ (reference sequence). In DNA, the CDR3 is TGTGCCAGCAGCGGAGAAGCGGGAGCCTACGAGCAGTACTTC. Residues: CASSGEAGAYEQYF.

Only a few counts were recorded for this clone. This chain links TRBV28 with TRBJ2-1; 7 nucleotides line up with TRBD2. V dropped 3 bases and J dropped 0; count of bases not matched to a gene: 14. The CDR3 is made up of 19 amino acids. Germline lookup yields CDR1 MDHEN and CDR2 SYDVKM. The CDR3 DNA sequence: TGTGCCAGCAGTTTTGGGGGGGTCAGGAATGAATACTCCTACAATGAGCAGTTCTTC. Protein: CASSFGGVRNEYSYNEQFF.

This chain uses TRBV29-1 with TRBJ2-7; maybe TRBD1 (6 bases). The germline V and J ends were trimmed by 8 bases and 4 bases, with 12 bases remaining between them. This CDR3 contains 11 residues. Germline CDR1 and CDR2: SQVTM and ANQGSEA. As DNA, the CDR3 is TGCAGCCGACAGGACAAATACGAGCAGTACTTC. Translated: CSRQDKYEQYF.

This clone has only a few counts. The chain combines TRBV19 with TRBJ2-1; 10 nucleotides line up with TRBD2. V lost 5 bases and J lost 4; bases outside the gene matches: 2. Germline V CDR1 and CDR2: LNHDA, SQIVND (reference sequence). The CDR3 has 14 residues. This CDR3 is CASSALAGYNEQFF. CDR3 nucleotides: TGTGCCAGTAGTGCACTAGCGGGGTACAATGAGCAGTTCTTC.

This clone was detected once. The V and J genes are TRBV4-2 and TRBJ2-7; TRBD1 matches 9 bases. Germline trimming cut 3 bases from V and 2 bases from J; bases unmatched to any gene: 5. Germline V CDR1 and CDR2: LGHNA, YNFKEQ. The CDR3 runs to 15 residues. CDR3 region: CASSHEQGATYEQYF. The CDR3 coding sequence is TGTGCCAGCAGCCATGAACAGGGGGCCACCTACGAGCAGTACTTC.

The gene calls are TRBV18 and TRBJ1-1, with a possible D match to TRBD1 (6 bases). The V end lost 2 bases, the J end lost 4 bases, and 8 bases lay between the germline ends. This CDR3 has 13 amino acids. Germline CDR1 reads KGHSH; CDR2 reads LQKENI. The CDR3, as DNA: TGTGCCAGCTCACCAGGGGGCCTCACTGAAGCTTTCTTT. This codes for CASSPGGLTEAFF.

CDR3 residues: CASSRAGRTDTQYF. The DNA of the CDR3 is TGTGCCAGCAGTCGAGCGGGGCGCACAGATACGCAGTATTTT. This chain uses TRBV6-5 with TRBJ2-3, with 7 positions matching TRBD2. This CDR3 comprises 14 residues. Germline-derived CDR1 and CDR2 are MNHEY and SVGAGI. V lost 5 bases to trimming and J lost 1 base; unmatched junction nucleotides: 3.

The chain uses TRBV28 and TRBJ1-5; possible D gene TRBD1, 6 bases. Germline V gene sequence: CDR1 MDHEN, CDR2 SYDVKM. V shed 5 bases and J shed 9 bases, with 11 bases lying between them. The CDR3 is made up of 12 amino acids. CDR3 residues: CASSPQGMPQHF. CDR3 in DNA: TGTGCCAGCAGTCCCCAGGGGATGCCCCAGCATTTT.

This chain uses TRBV4-2 with TRBJ1-5; the D is unclear. Per the germline V gene, CDR1 is LGHNA and CDR2 is YNFKEQ. Trimming pared 0 bases from V and 0 bases from J, leaving 15 bases between. CDR3 length: 18 amino acids. CDR3 nucleotides: TGTGCCAGCAGCCAAGATTTTTCAGGCCGATATAGCAATCAGCCCCAGCATTTT. Translated: CASSQDFSGRYSNQPQHF.

V usage is TRBV19 and J usage is TRBJ1-2; 10 bases map to TRBD1. Germline CDR1 LNHDA, CDR2 SQIVND (reference sequence). The V and J ends lost 4 bases and 4 bases, in that order; junction bases with no gene match: 21. The CDR3 consists of 20 residues. CDR3 sequence reads: CASSTFGQGGPHKGAYGYTF. In nucleotides, the CDR3 is TGTGCCAGTAGTACCTTCGGACAGGGGGGTCCTCATAAGGGGGCCTATGGCTACACCTTC.

The chain recombines TRBV19 with TRBJ1-5; no reliable D call. CDR1 is LNHDA, CDR2 SQIVND, per germline (reference sequence). The ends were cut back, 3 bases at V and 7 bases at J, with 13 bases in the middle. CDR3 size: 14 residues. The CDR3 here is CASSISGSGQPQHF. Written as DNA, the CDR3 is TGTGCCAGTAGTATTTCGGGGTCTGGACAGCCCCAGCATTTT.

The rearrangement joins TRBV19 to TRBJ1-5, with D possibly matching TRBD1 (5 bases). This CDR3 has 14 amino acids. Germline V gene sequence: CDR1 LNHDA, CDR2 SQIVND (reference sequence). V gave up 7 bases and J gave up 2 bases, with 12 bases separating them. CDR3 DNA sequence: TGTGCCAGTACTCTTACGGGGGGCAATCAGCCCCAGCATTTT. This codes for CASTLTGGNQPQHF.

This sequence joins TRBV6-6 and TRBJ2-1, with 8 positions matching TRBD1. Trimming removed 7 bases from V and 1 base from J; junction bases left unmatched: 6. CDR1 and CDR2 from the germline V gene are MNHNY and SVGAGI (reference sequence). The CDR3 extends over 15 amino acids. CDR3 nucleotides: TGTGCCAGCATTGGGACAGGTGAATCCTACAATGAGCAGTTCTTC. Protein sequence: CASIGTGESYNEQFF.

V is TRBV7-9 and J is TRBJ1-4, with D possibly being TRBD1 (6 bases). Looked up from germline, CDR1 is SEHNR and CDR2 is FQNEAQ (reference sequence). Trimming removed 2 bases from V and 8 bases from J, with 15 bases in between. The CDR3 has 15 amino acids. The CDR3 DNA reads as TGTGCCAGCAGCTTAATAGGGGGATTGGGAGAAAAACTGTTTTTT. It is translated as CASSLIGGLGEKLFF.

Only one count was recorded for this clone. The J gene is TRBJ1-2, the V gene TRBV6-4; 8 positions agree with TRBD1. The CDR3 is made up of 15 amino acids. With V trimmed by 3 bases and J by 3 bases, 6 bases remained unmatched. Germline-derived CDR1 and CDR2 are MRHNA and SNTAGT. Written as DNA, the CDR3 is TGTGCCAGCAGTGAGGGGACAGGCCTACACTATGGCTACACCTTC. It is translated as CASSEGTGLHYGYTF.

V gene TRBV3-1 (or the pseudogene TRBV3-2) combines with J gene TRBJ2-2; TRBD1 is a possible D gene (5 bases). Trimming removed 2 bases at V and 7 bases at J, with 11 bases between. Germline CDR1 and CDR2: LGHDT and YNNKEL (reference sequence). CDR3 size: 14 residues. CDR3 sequence reads: CASSQLTVGGELFF. The CDR3 coding sequence is TGTGCCAGCAGCCAACTGACAGTGGGCGGGGAGCTGTTTTTT.

In DNA, the CDR3 is TGTGCCAGCAGTGAAGAGGGAGGAGACTATGGCTACACCTTC. Translation gives CASSEEGGDYGYTF. V is TRBV25-1 and J is TRBJ1-2; D gene ambiguous. V was trimmed by 2 bases and J by 3 bases, leaving 10 bases between them. CDR3 length: 14 residues. CDR1 is MGHDK, CDR2 SYGVNS, per germline.

Notes on this clone: It is unclear where the CDR3 begins or ends on the DNA, so no DNA is shown, and the CDR3 is as TCRdb lists it. The V call is TRBV15, the J call TRBJ2-7; TRBD1, as called in the table, went unchecked against the DNA. The germline gives CDR1 LNHNV, CDR2 YYDKDF (reference sequence). From its first to its last residue, the CDR3 has 14 amino acids. The CDR3 loop reads CATSRDFGQGAEYF.

This chain uses TRBV30 with TRBJ2-5, with D possibly TRBD1 on 7 matching bases. CDR1 is GTSNPN and CDR2 is SVGIG in the germline V gene (reference sequence). Between the trimmed V and J ends, which lost 1 base and 12 bases, there was a span of 15 bases. This CDR3 has 12 amino acids. The CDR3 sequence is CAWSAEGQMKYF. The CDR3, as DNA: TGTGCCTGGAGTGCGGAGGGACAGATGAAGTACTTC.

The J gene is TRBJ2-2, the V gene TRBV24-1; 8 nucleotides match TRBD1. The V segment lost 4 bases and the J segment 5 bases; nucleotides outside the gene matches: 8. The germline gives CDR1 KGHDR, CDR2 SFDVKD. The CDR3 contains 16 residues. CDR3 in amino acids: CATSDPTGGQTGELFF. The CDR3 nucleotides are TGTGCCACCAGTGACCCTACAGGGGGGCAAACCGGGGAGCTGTTTTTT.

The genes are TRBV6-5 and TRBJ2-2, with D unresolved. CDR3 length: 14 amino acids. Trimming shortened V by 0 bases and J by 4 bases, and 6 bases separated the two germline ends. Germline CDR1 is MNHEY and CDR2 is SVGAGI. The CDR3 nucleotides are TGTGCCAGCAGTTACTCGAGCCGCACCGGGGAGCTGTTTTTT. Its protein product is CASSYSSRTGELFF.